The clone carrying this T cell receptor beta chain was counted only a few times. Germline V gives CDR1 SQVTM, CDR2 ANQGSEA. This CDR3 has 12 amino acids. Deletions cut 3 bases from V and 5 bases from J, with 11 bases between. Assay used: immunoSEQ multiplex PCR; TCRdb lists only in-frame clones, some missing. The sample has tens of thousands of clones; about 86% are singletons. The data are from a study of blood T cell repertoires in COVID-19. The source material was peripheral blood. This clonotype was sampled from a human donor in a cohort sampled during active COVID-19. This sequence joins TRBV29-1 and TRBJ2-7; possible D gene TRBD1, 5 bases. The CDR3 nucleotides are TGCAGCGTTGAGGGGCAGGGTGACGAGCAGTACTTC. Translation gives CSVEGQGDEQYF.